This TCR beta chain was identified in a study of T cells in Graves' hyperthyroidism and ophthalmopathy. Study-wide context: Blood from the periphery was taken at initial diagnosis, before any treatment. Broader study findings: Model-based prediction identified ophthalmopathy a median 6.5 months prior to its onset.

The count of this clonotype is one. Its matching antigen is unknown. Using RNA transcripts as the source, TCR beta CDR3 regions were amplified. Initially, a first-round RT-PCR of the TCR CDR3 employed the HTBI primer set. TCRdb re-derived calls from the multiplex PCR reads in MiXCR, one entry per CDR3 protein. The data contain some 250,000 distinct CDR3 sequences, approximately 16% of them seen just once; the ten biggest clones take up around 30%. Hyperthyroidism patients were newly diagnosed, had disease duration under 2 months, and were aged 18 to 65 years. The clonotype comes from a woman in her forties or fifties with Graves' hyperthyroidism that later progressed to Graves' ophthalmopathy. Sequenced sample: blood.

DNA of the CDR3: TGTGCCTGGAGTTCCGCCGCGATTGACTATGGCTACACCTTC. Amino acid sequence: CAWSSAAIDYGYTF. The chain uses TRBV30 and TRBJ1-2; no firm D call. CDR1 and CDR2 (germline): GTSNPN, SVGIG (reference sequence). V was clipped by 2 bases and J by 3 bases, with 13 bases between them. This CDR3 has 14 amino acids.